These 29 T cell receptor beta chains came from one sample sequenced in a study of T cell repertoires in cytomegalovirus infection (dated by TCRdb to between 2018 and 2021). Explained via the paper, the treatment or condition label denotes: in vitro stimulation with specific CMV peptide epitopes to enrich CMV-specific T cells. The sequencer listed for this sample is Illumina HiSeq 1500. The raw public reads went through TCRdb reprocessing: fastp at Q25, MiXCR clone calling, in-frame beta chains kept. Each CDR3 protein gets just one entry, which takes the most common genes and DNA from the rows behind it. Present in this sample are about 700,000 distinct CDR3 sequences, about 33% of which were seen just once. In total, the top ten clones hold about 20% of the sample. The antigens for these receptors are not known. The sample in question was cultured PBMCs, obtained from culture after CMV antigen stimulation. The receptors shown here come from a human donor in good health (CMV status not recorded). Some clones in this sample may be carry-over from other donors' samples.

With regard to this clonotype: A read error may explain this, as a much larger clone is one base away. This chain connects TRBV7-2 to TRBJ2-7; no clear D gene. This CDR3 has 11 amino acids. CDR1 is SGHTA and CDR2 is FQGNSA in the germline V gene. The CDR3 loop is CASSLDATQCF. The CDR3 DNA reads as TGTGCCAGCAGCTTAGATGCTACCCAGTGCTTC. The complete variable domain, with remaining parts taken from reference TRBV7-2 and TRBJ2-7, reads GAGVSQSPSNKVTEKGKDVELRCDPISGHTALYWYRQSLGQGLEFLIYFQGNSAPDKSGLPSDRFSAERTGGSVSTLTIQRTQQEDSAVYLCASSLDATQCFGPGTRLTVT.

A few counts support this clonotype. The chain recombines TRBV7-2 with TRBJ2-3; TRBD1 or TRBD2 may be the D gene (5 bases each). Per the germline V gene, CDR1 is SGHTA and CDR2 is FQGNSA. V was cut by 3 bases and J by 0 bases, with 13 bases left in between. CDR3 length equals 16 residues. Written as DNA, the CDR3 is TGTGCCAGCAGCTTCGTAGGGACCACTAGCACAGATACGCAGTATTTT. This gives the protein CASSFVGTTSTDTQYF.

A few counts support this clonotype. The rearrangement uses TRBV12-5 and TRBJ2-5; D gene unclear. Germline V lookup: CDR1 LGHNT, CDR2 FRNRAP. The V gene lost 1 base and the J gene lost 4 bases, with 7 bases spanning the gap. The CDR3 sequence is 13 residues long. The CDR3 DNA is TGTGCTAGTGGTTTGGGGCCTGCAGAGACCCAGTACTTC. Translated: CASGLGPAETQYF.

This clonotype was seen only a few times. V is TRBV6-1 and J is TRBJ1-6; 7 positions agree with TRBD1. J gave up 6 bases and V 6 bases, and 5 bases lay outside the gene matches. There are 14 residues in the CDR3. Germline V gene lookup returns CDR1 MNHNS and CDR2 SASEGT. The CDR3 spells CASRPGQTNSPLHF. Here the CDR3 DNA reads TGTGCCAGCAGGCCGGGACAGACTAATTCACCCCTCCACTTT.

This clonotype came up a few times. This chain joins TRBV2 and TRBJ2-5, with D perhaps matching TRBD2 (7 bases). V was shortened by 2 bases and J by 5 bases, with 15 bases between the two germline ends. Germline V gives CDR1 SNHLY, CDR2 FYNNEI. The CDR3 consists of 15 residues. DNA of the CDR3: TGTGCCAGCAGTGAACCGGGGGGCCAAACGGAGACCCAGTACTTC. Translation: CASSEPGGQTETQYF.

The chain employs TRBV7-6 and TRBJ1-1, with D perhaps TRBD1 (6 bases). Germline V lookup: CDR1 SGHVS, CDR2 FNYEAQ. The CDR3 consists of 13 residues. With 8 bases removed from V and 4 bases from J, the gap between germline ends came to 14 bases. CDR3 loop: CASAGASGTEAFF. CDR3 DNA sequence: TGTGCCAGCGCGGGGGCTTCGGGCACTGAAGCTTTCTTT.

Here the CDR3 DNA reads TGTGCCAGCAGCTTGCGGACGGGACGGGAGCAGTACTTC. Translation gives CASSLRTGREQYF. The chain uses TRBV11-3 and TRBJ2-7, with D possibly called TRBD1 or TRBD2 (5 bases each). The length of the CDR3 is 13 residues. Germline V gene data show CDR1 as SGHNT and CDR2 as YENEEA. V lost 3 bases and J lost 7, with 13 bases in between.

The chain is built from TRBV18 and TRBJ2-1; TRBD2 agrees at 7 bases. CDR1 and CDR2 from the germline V gene are KGHSH and LQKENI. CDR3 length equals 15 residues. With V trimmed by 6 bases and J by 5 bases, 10 bases remained unmatched. CDR3: CASSPRTRGDNEQFF. Written as DNA, the CDR3 is TGTGCCAGCTCTCCCCGGACTAGAGGGGACAATGAGCAGTTCTTC. The complete variable domain, with remaining parts taken from reference TRBV18 and TRBJ2-1, reads NAGVMQNPRHLVRRRGQEARLRCSPMKGHSHVYWYRQLPEEGLKFMVYLQKENIIDESGMPKERFSAEFPKEGPSILRIQQVVRGDSAAYFCASSPRTRGDNEQFFGPGTRLTVL.

This clonotype was seen only a few times. CDR3 residues: CASSSRQGMDQPQHF. CDR3 DNA: TGTGCCAGCAGCTCCCGACAGGGTATGGATCAGCCCCAGCATTTT. The chain is built from TRBV7-2 and TRBJ1-5, with TRBD1 matching 7 bases. Germline V CDR1 and CDR2: SGHTA, FQGNSA. CDR3 length: 15 residues. V lost 4 bases and J lost 5; bases outside the gene matches: 8.

The CDR3 nucleotides are TGTGCCAGCAGCTTTTCGGGGAGAGGTACGCAGTATTTT. It translates to CASSFSGRGTQYF. The chain employs TRBV7-2 and TRBJ2-3; D might be TRBD2 (5 bases). V was pared by 3 bases and J by 8 bases, with 12 bases between. CDR1 is SGHTA, CDR2 FQGNSA, per germline. The CDR3 has 13 residues.

V is TRBV7-8 and J is TRBJ2-3; a possible D gene is TRBD2 (6 bases). The CDR3 is 14 amino acids. V was clipped by 7 bases and J by 3 bases, with 14 bases between them. Germline V lookup: CDR1 SGHVS, CDR2 FQNEAQ. CDR3 in DNA: TGTGCCAGCAACTTGGTGGAGGGGACAGATACGCAGTATTTT. As protein: CASNLVEGTDTQYF.

CDR3 in DNA: TGCAGTGCTTACCCCGGGGGGACTAGCGGGCTCTACAATGAGCAGTTCTTC. Its protein product is CSAYPGGTSGLYNEQFF. The chain combines TRBV20-1 with TRBJ2-1, with TRBD2 identical over 12 bases. The CDR3 is 17 amino acids. V lost 5 bases to trimming and J lost 3 bases; unmatched junction nucleotides: 11. Germline loops: CDR1 DFQATT, CDR2 SNEGSKA (reference sequence).

This clonotype has at least ten counts. The rearrangement joins TRBV7-2 to TRBJ2-1; no definite D call. Germline assignment: CDR1 SGHTA and CDR2 FQGNSA. V dropped 5 bases and J dropped 0 bases, with 11 bases sitting between them. The CDR3 has 15 residues. In nucleotides, the CDR3 is TGTGCCAGCAGCCTCGACATAGGCTCCTACAATGAGCAGTTCTTC. Amino acids: CASSLDIGSYNEQFF.

In DNA, the CDR3 is TGTGCCAGCAGCCAAGATTGGAGGATCGGGGAGCTGTTTTTT. Its translation: CASSQDWRIGELFF. The rearrangement uses TRBV3-1 and TRBJ2-2; possibly TRBD2 for D (5 bases). The CDR3 is made up of 14 amino acids. V lost 0 bases and J lost 7, with 9 bases in between. Germline CDR1 reads LGHDT; CDR2 reads YNNKEL (reference sequence).

The chain couples TRBV12-3 or TRBV12-4 to TRBJ1-5; weak D call: TRBD1 (5 bases). This CDR3 is 15 amino acids long. V lost 6 bases and J 6 bases, leaving 18 bases between the germline ends. The CDR3 nucleotides read TGTGCCAGCAGCTCCCCCAGGGAAAAGGGTCAGCCCCAGCATTTT. The encoded protein is CASSSPREKGQPQHF.

About this clonotype itself: At one boundary the junction diverges from the germline segment, which might be a read error. The chain is built from TRBV7-2 and TRBJ1-2; possibly TRBD1 for D (5 bases). Germline V gene lookup returns CDR1 SGHTA and CDR2 FQGNSA. The CDR3 is 13 amino acids. CDR3 coding DNA: TGTGCCAGCAGCTTAACAGGAAACTGTGGCTACACCTTC. Amino acids: CASSLTGNCGYTF.

This clonotype was seen ten or more times. The chain recombines TRBV7-2 with TRBJ2-1, with 8 bases that match TRBD2. The V and J ends lost 4 bases and 9 bases, in that order; junction bases with no gene match: 11. There are 15 residues in the CDR3. Germline assignment: CDR1 SGHTA and CDR2 FQGNSA. CDR3 residues: CASSSSGLVSGEQFF. The DNA of the CDR3 is TGTGCCAGCAGCTCGTCGGGACTAGTCAGTGGTGAGCAGTTCTTC.

CDR3 coding DNA: TGCAGTGCTAGAGGGGACAGGGGGCCGGACACTGAAGCTTTCTTT. Translation gives CSARGDRGPDTEAFF. The J gene is TRBJ1-1, the V gene TRBV20-1, with TRBD1 matching over 12 bases. The CDR3 consists of 15 residues. The germline CDR1 and CDR2 sequences are DFQATT and SNEGSKA (reference sequence). The junction had 3 bases not matched to a gene; V was cut back by 1 base and J by 3 bases.

The gene calls are TRBV4-1 and TRBJ2-7, with D tentatively TRBD2 (5 bases). The CDR3 loop spans 15 amino acids. V was cut by 0 bases and J by 3 bases, with 12 bases left in between. CDR1 and CDR2 (germline): MGHRA, YSYEKL. The CDR3 sequence is CASSQEEGRFYEQYF. As DNA, the CDR3 is TGCGCCAGCAGCCAAGAAGAGGGCAGGTTCTACGAGCAGTACTTC.

This chain connects TRBV7-2 to TRBJ2-3, with D uncertain. In germline, CDR1 is SGHTA, CDR2 FQGNSA. The CDR3 extends over 13 amino acids. Trimming shortened V by 5 bases and J by 5 bases, and 11 bases separated the two germline ends. The CDR3 loop reads CASSRFMRDTQYF. CDR3 nucleotide sequence: TGTGCCAGCAGCCGCTTTATGCGAGATACGCAGTATTTT.

This sequence joins TRBV7-9 and TRBJ2-5; the D gene is possibly TRBD2 (6 bases). The CDR3 is made up of 15 amino acids. CDR1 SEHNR and CDR2 FQNEAQ come from the germline V gene (reference sequence). V was pared by 1 base and J by 4 bases, with 13 bases between. CDR3 sequence reads: CASSLGDPGVETQYF. The CDR3, as DNA: TGTGCCAGCAGCTTAGGAGACCCGGGAGTAGAGACCCAGTACTTC. Full variable domain (missing parts from reference TRBV7-9 and TRBJ2-5): DTGVSQNPRHKITKRGQNVTFRCDPISEHNRLYWYRQTLGQGPEFLTYFQNEAQLEKSRLLSDRFSAERPKGSFSTLEIQRTEQGDSAMYLCASSLGDPGVETQYFGPGTRLLVL.

V gene TRBV2 combines with J gene TRBJ1-2; D gene unclear. The CDR3 consists of 11 residues. V was trimmed by 5 bases and J by 6 bases, leaving 7 bases between them. The germline gives CDR1 SNHLY, CDR2 FYNNEI. The CDR3 nucleotides read TGTGCCAGCAGTCCGTATGATGGCTACACCTTC. Its protein is CASSPYDGYTF.

This clonotype was picked up many times. The rearrangement joins TRBV7-2 to TRBJ2-1; the D gene is possibly TRBD1 (7 bases). The CDR3 loop spans 17 amino acids. Trimming removed 3 bases at V and 1 base at J, with 16 bases between. Germline CDR1 is SGHTA and CDR2 is FQGNSA. CDR3 sequence (DNA): TGTGCCAGCAGCTTGGGTAGCAGGGGGGATTCCTACAATGAGCAGTTCTTC. Translation gives CASSLGSRGDSYNEQFF.

To note about this clonotype: A read error may account for a junction end that differs from germline. CDR3 bases: TGTGCCAGCAGCTTCAGAGGTTCCTCCGAGCAGTACTTC. The encoded protein is CASSFRGSSEQYF. V and J are TRBV11-2 and TRBJ2-7; D not resolved. CDR1 and CDR2 from the germline V gene are SGHAT and FQNNGV. The CDR3 contains 13 residues.

The chain links TRBV7-9 to TRBJ2-1; the D is unclear. Germline loops: CDR1 SEHNR, CDR2 FQNEAQ (reference sequence). V was pared by 5 bases and J by 5 bases, with 13 bases between. The length of the CDR3 is 14 residues. The CDR3 here is CASSPLAANNEQFF. CDR3 DNA sequence: TGTGCCAGCAGCCCCCTGGCGGCCAACAATGAGCAGTTCTTC.

CDR3 sequence: CASTRQYDQPQHF. CDR3 in DNA: TGTGCCAGCACCAGACAGTACGATCAGCCCCAGCATTTT. The genes are TRBV7-8 and TRBJ1-5; possible D gene TRBD1, 5 bases. Deletions cut 7 bases from V and 5 bases from J, with 12 bases between. From germline, CDR1 is SGHVS and CDR2 FQNEAQ. The CDR3 runs to 13 residues.

J is TRBJ1-6 and V is TRBV20-1; 10 bases line up with TRBD1. The germline CDR1 and CDR2 sequences are DFQATT and SNEGSKA (reference sequence). CDR3 length equals 14 residues. After removal of 3 bases from V and 10 bases from J, the junction contained 6 bases not matched to a gene. DNA for the CDR3: TGCAGTGCTAGGGCCGGACAGGGGGAATCACCCCTCCACTTT. It is translated as CSARAGQGESPLHF.

The chain joins TRBV12-5 to TRBJ2-7, with D perhaps TRBD2 (5 bases). Germline loops: CDR1 LGHNT, CDR2 FRNRAP. The CDR3 totals 16 residues. Trimming pared 0 bases from V and 4 bases from J, leaving 16 bases between. The CDR3 protein is CASGLVLSARGYEQYF. In DNA form, the CDR3 reads TGTGCTAGTGGTTTGGTACTCAGCGCTAGAGGGTACGAGCAGTACTTC.

V gene TRBV28 combines with J gene TRBJ2-3, with 9 positions matching TRBD2. The CDR3 extends over 16 amino acids. Germline V CDR1 and CDR2: MDHEN, SYDVKM. V lost 5 bases and J lost 2; bases outside the gene matches: 8. DNA of the CDR3: TGTGCCAGCAGTAACCTCATGGGACTAGCCACAGATACGCAGTATTTT. Encoded protein: CASSNLMGLATDTQYF.